The rows below give T cell receptor beta chains drawn from one sample of a study of cytomegalovirus exposure and HLA in healthy donors. Produced via immunoSEQ multiplex PCR; TCRdb's table is partial and in-frame only. In the table there are about 200,000 clones, around 87% of which are singletons. Material for sequencing was PBMCs. These TCRs come from a man aged 25 to 45 in good health and CMV-seronegative. Both conserved end residues are part of each CDR3. Each record gives: J gene, V gene, D gene, clone size, CDR3 DNA, CDR3 protein. D genes are given only for firm matches. Where a row states a size, it is once, few, many or the class of an expanded clone; other rows omit it.

>TRBJ2-2|TRBV19|TRBD1|NA
TGTGCCAGTAGTCCCTGGACAGGGGGAACCGGGGAGCTGTTTTTT
CASSPWTGGTGELFF
>TRBJ1-2|TRBV7-8|TRBD1|NA
TGTGCCAGCAGCTTAGTGGGAGGTCCCGGGACAGGGGCCGGAAACTATGGCTACACCTTC
CASSLVGGPGTGAGNYGYTF
>TRBJ1-3|TRBV7-2|NA|NA
TGTGCCAGCAGCCCCAGACAGGCCCTCTCTGGAAACACCATATATTTT
CASSPRQALSGNTIYF
>TRBJ1-2|TRBV6-5|TRBD1|NA
TGTGCCAGCAGTTTGACAGGGGTAGCGAGTAATGGCTACACCTTC
CASSLTGVASNGYTF
>TRBJ1-5|TRBV6-5|NA|NA
TGTGCCAGCAGCCAGGGTTTCCGTCAGCCCCAGCATTTT
CASSQGFRQPQHF
>TRBJ1-2|TRBV5-1|NA|once
TGCGCCAGCAGCTTGGACAGAATTAACTATGGCTACACCTTC
CASSLDRINYGYTF
>TRBJ2-5|TRBV5-6|NA|once
TGTGCCAGCAGTGATAAGCATCAAGAGACCCAGTACTTC
CASSDKHQETQYF
>TRBJ1-5|TRBV27|NA|NA
TGTGCCAGCAGTTTTTCAGGGACTTCCAGCCAGCCCCAGCATTTT
CASSFSGTSSQPQHF
>TRBJ2-1|TRBV2|NA|NA
TGTGCCAGCAACTCGGGAGCCCAGGGCTATGAGCAGTTCTTC
CASNSGAQGYEQFF
>TRBJ1-1|TRBV19|NA|few
TGTGCCAGTAGTCCCACAGGGTTCACTGAAGCTTTCTTT
CASSPTGFTEAFF
>TRBJ2-5|TRBV6-5|TRBD2|NA
TGTGCCAGCCGGGACTACCTTCAAGAGACCCAGTACTTC
CASRDYLQETQYF
>TRBJ2-5|TRBV19|TRBD1|NA
TGTGCCAGCGGGACAGGGGAAGTGGAGACCCAGTACTTC
CASGTGEVETQYF
>TRBJ2-5|TRBV7-9|NA|NA
TGTGCCAGCAGCTTAAACCCTACGGGAGAGCAGTACTTC
CASSLNPTGEQYF
>TRBJ1-2|TRBV5-1|NA|NA
TGCGCCAGCAGCTTGGGGCCAGGGGATTTTTTGAGGGCCTTC
CASSLGPGDFLRAF
>TRBJ1-1|TRBV11-2|NA|NA
TGTGCCAGCAGCTCCCACAGGGTTGGGGTGAACACTGAAGCTTTCTTT
CASSSHRVGVNTEAFF
>TRBJ2-5|TRBV9|NA|NA
TGTGCCAGCAGCGTAGGGCCAGGGGTTGGAGAGACCCAGTACTTC
CASSVGPGVGETQYF
>TRBJ1-2|TRBV27|NA|NA
TGTGCCGCAGGGGATGGCGGCTACACCTTC
CAAGDGGYTF
>TRBJ2-7|TRBV5-4|NA|NA
TGTGCCAGCAGCAAGAAGGACGGACTTGAAGCCTACGAGCAGTACTTC
CASSKKDGLEAYEQYF
>TRBJ2-2|TRBV4-1|TRBD2|NA
TGCGCCAGCAGCCAGCCCGGGACTACCGCGAACACCGGGGAGCTGTTTTTT
CASSQPGTTANTGELFF
>TRBJ2-3|TRBV15|NA|NA
TGTGCCACCAGCAGAGATCGATCTCGGGGAGATACGCAGTATTTT
CATSRDRSRGDTQYF
>TRBJ1-1|TRBV2|NA|NA
TGTGCCAGCAGTGAGGCAGAATCGAACACTGAAGCTTTCTTT
CASSEAESNTEAFF
>TRBJ2-2|TRBV2|NA|NA
TGTGCCAGCAGAGGAGGGACGAACACCGGGGAGCTGTTTTTT
CASRGGTNTGELFF
>TRBJ1-2|TRBV10-3|NA|NA
TGTGCCATCAGTGAGACAGGGTCTAACTATGGCTACACCTTC
CAISETGSNYGYTF
>TRBJ1-2|TRBV5-6|NA|NA
TGTGCCAGCAGCTGGGCTCCGGGACAAATTAACTATGGCTACACCTTC
CASSWAPGQINYGYTF
>TRBJ1-5|TRBV9|NA|NA
TGTGCCAGCAGCGCCGGGATCAATCAGCCCCAGCATTTT
CASSAGINQPQHF
>TRBJ1-3|TRBV18|NA|NA
TGTGCCAGCTCACCGAGGGCCTTGGGTGGAAACACCATATATTTT
CASSPRALGGNTIYF
>TRBJ2-6|TRBV28|TRBD1|once
TGTGCCAGCAGTAACGGACAGGGGGTGGCCTCTGGGGCCAACGTCCTGACTTTC
CASSNGQGVASGANVLTF
>TRBJ2-1|TRBV9|TRBD2|NA
TGTGCCAGCAGCGCCAGACTAGCGGGGTTGGGCTACAATGAGCAGTTCTTC
CASSARLAGLGYNEQFF
>TRBJ1-5|TRBV6-1|TRBD1|few
TGTGCCAGCAGTGAACGACAGGGCGGGCGTGTGGCCCAGCATTTT
CASSERQGGRVAQHF
>TRBJ1-1|TRBV29-1|TRBD1|few
TGCAGCGTGGACAGGTTGAACACTGAAGCTTTCTTT
CSVDRLNTEAFF
>TRBJ2-5|TRBV19|TRBD2|NA
TGTGCCAGTAACGGGGGGGCCCGAGTTGGGGAGACCCAGTACTTC
CASNGGARVGETQYF
>TRBJ1-2|TRBV19|TRBD1|NA
TGTGCCAGTAGATGGACAGGCGGCGCCTATGGCTACACCTTC
CASRWTGGAYGYTF
>TRBJ2-7|TRBV5-1|TRBD1|NA
TGCGCCAGCAGCTTGGGGGGAACAGCAGGGGGCGCCTACGAGCAGTACTTC
CASSLGGTAGGAYEQYF
>TRBJ2-6|TRBV9|NA|NA
TGTGCCAGCAGCGGTCAATGGAACTTTGCGGAAAAAAGCTCTGGGGCCAACGGCCTGACTTTC
CASSGQWNFAEKSSGANGLTF
>TRBJ1-1|TRBV7-2|NA|NA
TGTGCCAGCAGCCCTGACAGGCTTGAAGCTTTCTTT
CASSPDRLEAFF
>TRBJ2-3|TRBV30|TRBD2|few
TGTGCCTGGAGCCCGGGACTAAGCACAGATACGCAGTATTTT
CAWSPGLSTDTQYF
>TRBJ1-5|TRBV5-8|NA|NA
TGTGCCAGCAGCCGGGGTCATAGCAATCAGCCCCAGCATTTT
CASSRGHSNQPQHF
>TRBJ2-1|TRBV6-4|NA|NA
TGTGCCAGCAGTGATCGGTACAATGAGCAGTTCTTC
CASSDRYNEQFF
>TRBJ2-3|TRBV9|NA|once
TGTGCCAGCAGCGGGAGCGTCGATACATACACAGATACGCAGTATTTT
CASSGSVDTYTDTQYF
>TRBJ1-2|TRBV11-2|NA|NA
TGTGCCAGCAGTACCGGGACTCGCTATGGCTACACCTTC
CASSTGTRYGYTF
>TRBJ2-7|TRBV4-3|TRBD2|NA
TGCGCCAGCAGCCAAGATTGGTCCAGCGGGGGCCAAAACTCCTACGAGCAGTACTTC
CASSQDWSSGGQNSYEQYF
>TRBJ2-5|TRBV7-2|TRBD2|few
TGTGCCAGCAGCTTAGTAGCGGGAACCCAGTACTTC
CASSLVAGTQYF
>TRBJ1-1|TRBV6-5|NA|NA
TGTGCCAGCAGTTCGCAGGGTGACACTGAAGCTTTCTTT
CASSSQGDTEAFF